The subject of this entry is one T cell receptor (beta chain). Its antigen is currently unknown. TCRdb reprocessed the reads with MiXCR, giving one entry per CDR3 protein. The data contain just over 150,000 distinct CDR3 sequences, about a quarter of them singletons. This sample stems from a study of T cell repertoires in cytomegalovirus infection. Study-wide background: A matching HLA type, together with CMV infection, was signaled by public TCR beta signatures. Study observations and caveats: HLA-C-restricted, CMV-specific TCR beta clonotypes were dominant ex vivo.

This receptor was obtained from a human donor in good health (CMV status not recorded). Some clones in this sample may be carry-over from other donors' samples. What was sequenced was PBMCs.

CDR3 loop: CASSYSGFSGVYNEQFF. CDR3 in DNA: TGTGCCAGCAGTTACTCGGGTTTTAGCGGGGTCTACAATGAGCAGTTCTTC. The rearrangement uses TRBV6-6 and TRBJ2-1; 8 nucleotides match TRBD2. Trimming cost V 0 bases and J 3 bases; bases outside gene matches: 7. CDR3 size: 17 residues. Germline assignment: CDR1 MNHNY and CDR2 SVGAGI (reference sequence).